Listed below are T cell receptor beta chains from one sample, sequenced in a study of blood T cell repertoires in COVID-19. Data came from immunoSEQ multiplex PCR; TCRdb stores just in-frame clones and leaves some out. Of approximately 210,000 clones detected, more than 80% appear once; the ten largest clones hold roughly 7.8%. The sample comprised peripheral blood. Receptors were obtained from a woman older than 75 with COVID-19, enrolled during active disease. The CDR3 runs from the conserved cysteine through the conserved F or W. Each record gives: J gene, clone size, D gene, V gene, CDR3 protein, CDR3 DNA. The D gene is left open where the match is weak. Clone size, where shown, is once, few, many, or a class for clones that have expanded.

TRBJ2-3 | many | TRBD2 | TRBV6-5 | CASSYEPSGRLDTQYF | TGTGCCAGCAGTTACGAGCCTAGCGGGAGATTAGATACGCAGTATTTT
TRBJ2-7 | few | TRBD2 | TRBV5-6 | CASSPGLAGAYEQYF | TGTGCCAGCAGCCCGGGACTAGCGGGAGCCTACGAGCAGTACTTC
TRBJ1-4 | . | TRBD1 | TRBV9 | CASSRGGGSEKLFF | TGTGCCAGCAGCAGAGGGGGCGGCAGTGAAAAACTGTTTTTT
TRBJ2-7 | . | TRBD1 | TRBV5-1 | CASSSRQGSSYEQYF | TGCGCCAGCAGCTCGCGACAGGGAAGCTCCTACGAGCAGTACTTC
TRBJ2-5 | . | . | TRBV19 | CASSSLRASARETQYF | TGTGCCAGTAGTAGCCTAAGAGCCTCCGCCAGGGAGACCCAGTACTTC
TRBJ1-6 | . | . | TRBV11-2 | CASSLGAGGMNSPLHF | TGTGCCAGCAGCTTAGGAGCGGGGGGGATGAATTCACCCCTCCACTTT
TRBJ1-1 | . | . | TRBV6-6 | CASRQGENTEAFF | TGTGCCAGCAGACAGGGAGAGAACACTGAAGCTTTCTTT
TRBJ2-7 | . | TRBD1 | TRBV9 | CASSTGQGVSTYEQYF | TGTGCCAGCAGCACAGGACAGGGGGTTAGCACCTACGAGCAGTACTTC
TRBJ1-2 | . | . | TRBV28 | CASSLSGVDYGYTF | TGTGCCAGCAGTTTATCGGGGGTTGACTATGGCTACACCTTC
TRBJ1-5 | . | . | TRBV28 | CASGAGGSNQPQHF | TGTGCCAGCGGTGCCGGGGGAAGCAATCAGCCCCAGCATTTT
TRBJ2-3 | . | TRBD2 | TRBV6-4 | CASSVSWLAGADTQYF | TGTGCCAGCAGTGTGTCCTGGCTAGCGGGGGCAGATACGCAGTATTTT
TRBJ2-7 | few | TRBD2 | TRBV6-1 | CASSARTSGINGSYEQYF | TGTGCCAGCAGTGCCCGGACTAGCGGAATAAACGGCTCCTACGAGCAGTACTTC
TRBJ1-3 | . | TRBD1 | TRBV18 | CASSHGQGIGNTIYF | TGTGCCAGCTCCCACGGACAGGGAATAGGAAACACCATATATTTT
TRBJ2-1 | . | . | TRBV6-2/TRBV6-3 | CASSYWSSEQFF | TGTGCCAGCAGTTATTGGAGTAGTGAGCAGTTCTTC
TRBJ1-3 | . | . | TRBV7-8 | CASSGGHTIYF | TGTGCCAGCAGCGGAGGGCACACCATATATTTT
TRBJ2-5 | . | . | TRBV28 | CASSSPVRRETQYF | TGTGCCAGCAGTTCCCCTGTGAGGCGAGAGACCCAGTACTTC
TRBJ2-5 | . | TRBD2 | TRBV11-1 | CASSSGGGSSRTQYF | TGTGCCAGCAGCTCCGGGGGAGGGTCGTCGAGGACCCAGTACTTC
TRBJ2-1 | . | TRBD2 | TRBV5-1 | CASSPRGTSGSIGEQFF | TGCGCCAGCAGCCCTCGGGGGACTAGCGGGAGCATTGGTGAGCAGTTCTTC
TRBJ1-5 | few | . | TRBV18 | CASSPNSGSDQPQHF | TGTGCCAGCTCACCGAACAGTGGCAGTGATCAGCCCCAGCATTTT
TRBJ2-2 | . | . | TRBV3-1/TRBV3-2 | CASSQTALNTGELFF | TGTGCCAGCAGCCAGACAGCGTTGAACACCGGGGAGCTGTTTTTT
TRBJ2-1 | . | TRBD2 | TRBV7-9 | CASSLQRGHNEQFF | TGTGCCAGCAGCTTACAGCGGGGCCACAATGAGCAGTTCTTC
TRBJ2-7 | . | TRBD1 | TRBV2 | CASKTGQGGGEQYF | TGTGCCAGCAAGACGGGACAGGGGGGTGGGGAGCAGTACTTC
TRBJ2-3 | . | . | TRBV9 | CASSAGGPSTDTQYF | TGTGCCAGCAGCGCCGGGGGGCCTAGCACAGATACGCAGTATTTT
TRBJ1-5 | . | . | TRBV3-1/TRBV3-2 | CASSHGVDQPQHF | TGTGCCAGCAGCCACGGGGTAGATCAGCCCCAGCATTTT
TRBJ2-7 | . | TRBD2 | TRBV5-4 | CASSLAGGYSGAYEQYF | TGTGCCAGCAGCTTAGCGGGAGGTTATTCGGGGGCCTACGAGCAGTACTTC
TRBJ1-6 | . | . | TRBV5-1 | CASSLAYGGDSPLHF | TGCGCCAGCAGCTTGGCTTATGGGGGGGATTCACCCCTCCACTTT
TRBJ1-6 | . | . | TRBV4-1 | CASSQPTAKLNYNSPLHF | TGCGCCAGCAGCCAACCGACAGCCAAATTAAATTATAATTCACCCCTCCACTTT
TRBJ1-2 | . | . | TRBV5-1 | CASSQDGLYGYTF | TGCGCCAGCAGCCAGGACGGACTCTATGGCTACACCTTC
TRBJ2-1 | . | . | TRBV2 | CASTRDDNEQFF | TGTGCCAGCACCCGAGATGACAATGAGCAGTTCTTC
TRBJ2-1 | once | TRBD2 | TRBV20-1 | CSASPLAGVRSEQFF | TGCAGTGCTAGTCCCCTAGCGGGGGTTCGAAGTGAGCAGTTCTTC
TRBJ2-5 | once | . | TRBV4-1 | CASSQVAGRGETQYF | TGCGCCAGCAGCCAAGTGGCGGGGAGGGGGGAGACCCAGTACTTC
TRBJ1-4 | . | . | TRBV25-1 | CASSEAAGVGNEKLFF | TGTGCCAGCAGTGAAGCCGCAGGGGTGGGGAATGAAAAACTGTTTTTT
TRBJ2-7 | . | . | TRBV20-1 | CSAKSGHEQYF | TGCAGTGCCAAGTCAGGCCACGAGCAGTACTTC
TRBJ2-3 | few | TRBD2 | TRBV2 | CASRAGLAGDSTDTQYF | TGTGCCAGCAGGGCGGGACTAGCGGGGGATAGCACAGATACGCAGTATTTT
TRBJ2-7 | . | TRBD2 | TRBV3-1/TRBV3-2 | CASSQEWPSGGYEQYF | TGTGCCAGCAGCCAAGAATGGCCTAGCGGGGGTTACGAGCAGTACTTC
TRBJ1-2 | . | . | TRBV5-1 | CASSPQINYGYTF | TGCGCCAGCAGCCCCCAAATTAACTATGGCTACACCTTC
TRBJ1-1 | . | TRBD1 | TRBV14 | CASSEGTANTEAFF | TGTGCCAGCAGCGAAGGGACAGCGAACACTGAAGCTTTCTTT
TRBJ2-7 | once | . | TRBV5-1 | CASSPQGLTDYEQYF | TGCGCCAGCAGCCCTCAGGGACTGACTGACTACGAGCAGTACTTC
TRBJ1-4 | . | . | TRBV5-8 | CASSSPRSGTNEKLFF | TGTGCCAGCAGCTCCCCGAGGTCCGGGACTAATGAAAAACTGTTTTTT
TRBJ2-5 | once | . | TRBV6-1 | CASSDGSGIVETQYF | TGTGCCAGCAGTGACGGGTCCGGAATTGTGGAGACCCAGTACTTC
TRBJ2-7 | . | TRBD2 | TRBV29-1 | CSARTSGSDEQYF | TGCAGCGCTAGGACTAGCGGGAGTGACGAGCAGTACTTC
TRBJ2-7 | . | . | TRBV7-9 | CASSSPGQTYEQYF | TGTGCCAGCAGCTCCCCGGGACAAACCTACGAGCAGTACTTC
TRBJ1-1 | . | TRBD1 | TRBV5-4 | CASSLAGTANTEAFF | TGTGCCAGCAGCTTGGCCGGGACAGCGAACACTGAAGCTTTCTTT
TRBJ1-1 | . | . | TRBV6-1 | CASSDLLSNTEAFF | TGTGCCAGCAGTGACCTCCTCTCCAACACTGAAGCTTTCTTT
TRBJ1-5 | . | . | TRBV7-2 | CASSSPAGGGQPQHF | TGTGCCAGCAGCTCCCCTGCGGGGGGGGGCCAGCCCCAGCATTTT
TRBJ1-5 | . | TRBD1 | TRBV28 | CASSPGQVRPQHF | TGTGCCAGCAGCCCGGGACAGGTCAGACCCCAGCATTTT
TRBJ2-6 | . | . | TRBV5-1 | CASTDRRGANVLTF | TGCGCCAGTACAGACAGGCGTGGGGCCAACGTCCTGACTTTC
TRBJ1-5 | . | TRBD1 | TRBV27 | CASSGQGVQPQHF | TGTGCCAGCTCGGGGCAGGGGGTTCAGCCCCAGCATTTT
TRBJ1-4 | . | TRBD1 | TRBV5-1 | CASSFGQGHEKLFF | TGCGCCAGCAGCTTCGGACAGGGCCATGAAAAACTGTTTTTT
TRBJ2-1 | . | . | TRBV7-7 | CASSFGGRDNEQFF | TGTGCTAGCAGCTTCGGAGGGCGCGATAATGAGCAGTTCTTC
TRBJ2-7 | . | . | TRBV5-1 | CASSPEAGNREQYF | TGCGCCAGCAGCCCCGAGGCAGGGAACCGCGAGCAGTACTTC
TRBJ2-7 | . | TRBD2 | TRBV9 | CASSVGDGRGSYEQYF | TGTGCCAGCAGCGTAGGGGACGGGAGGGGCTCCTACGAGCAGTACTTC
TRBJ1-2 | . | . | TRBV6-5 | CASSPRGLYGYTF | TGTGCCAGCAGCCCGCGGGGACTGTATGGCTACACCTTC
TRBJ2-7 | . | . | TRBV5-1 | CASSPQPGSGGNEQYF | TGCGCCAGCAGCCCACAACCGGGATCCGGCGGAAACGAGCAGTACTTC
TRBJ2-7 | . | TRBD2 | TRBV9 | CASSVKSGSGEQYF | TGTGCCAGCAGCGTGAAGAGCGGGAGCGGGGAGCAGTACTTC
TRBJ1-5 | . | TRBD1 | TRBV4-1 | CASSRDRDEQPQHF | TGCGCCAGCAGCCGGGACAGGGATGAACAGCCCCAGCATTTT
TRBJ2-3 | . | . | TRBV27 | CASRLRQGTQDTQYF | TGTGCCAGCAGGCTACGGCAGGGTACCCAAGATACGCAGTATTTT
TRBJ2-5 | . | . | TRBV9 | CASRGIDGDQETQYF | TGTGCCAGCCGGGGGATCGATGGAGACCAAGAGACCCAGTACTTC